The 20 T cell receptor beta chains below all came from one sample that was sequenced in a study of blood T cells in healthy people across ages. A J-beta primer mix and a sample-barcoded 5' primer were used in a second PCR of about 7 to 12 cycles. TCRdb redid the calling of the 5' RACE reads with MiXCR, one entry per CDR3 protein. The repertoire holds 650,000 to 1,000,000 distinct CDR3 sequences, around 45% seen once, with 15% to 20% in the top ten. Material for sequencing was blood. These TCRs come from a man of 80 years or more in good health.

The CDR3: CASSSPRDNSNQPQHF. CDR3 DNA sequence: TGTGCCAGCAGCTCACCCCGGGACAACAGCAATCAGCCCCAGCATTTT. The J gene is TRBJ1-5, the V gene TRBV5-6; D may be TRBD1 (6 bases). CDR3 length equals 16 residues. Per the germline V gene, CDR1 is SGHDT and CDR2 is YYEEEE. Trimming pared 3 bases from V and 1 base from J, leaving 14 bases between.

V is TRBV5-1 and J is TRBJ2-1, with 8 bases lining up with TRBD1. This CDR3 contains 15 residues. V trimming: 1 base; J trimming: 7 bases; junction bases outside the gene matches: 7. Germline V gives CDR1 SGHRS, CDR2 YFSETQ. CDR3 residues: CASSLRTGRWNEQFF. CDR3 in DNA: TGCGCCAGCAGCTTGAGGACAGGGAGGTGGAATGAGCAGTTCTTC.

This clonotype was counted between two and nine times. This chain links TRBV20-1 with TRBJ2-2, with TRBD1 identical over 7 bases. The V gene's germline CDR1 is DFQATT and CDR2 SNEGSKA (reference sequence). The CDR3 spans 13 residues. Trimming cost V 5 bases and J 7 bases; bases outside gene matches: 7. This CDR3 reads CSARQGTIGELFF. CDR3 nucleotides: TGCAGTGCTCGACAGGGAACTATCGGGGAGCTGTTTTTT.

The J gene is TRBJ2-1, the V gene TRBV4-2, with 12 bases fitting TRBD2. CDR3 length equals 16 residues. Trimming cost V 1 base and J 10 bases; bases outside gene matches: 8. CDR1 and CDR2 from the germline V gene are LGHNA and YNFKEQ. The CDR3 protein is CASSQGGRLAGEEQFF. CDR3 nucleotide sequence: TGTGCCAGCAGCCAAGGGGGAAGACTAGCGGGAGAGGAGCAGTTCTTC.

The CDR3 DNA is TGTGCCAGCTCACCGTTGACAGGGTTGAGCTCTGGGGCCAACGTCCTGACTTTC. Protein product: CASSPLTGLSSGANVLTF. The genes are TRBV18 and TRBJ2-6; 7 nucleotides match TRBD1. Trimming took 3 bases from V and 0 from J; bases not matched to a gene: 8. Germline CDR1 is KGHSH and CDR2 is LQKENI. CDR3 length: 18 residues.

V is TRBV12-3 or TRBV12-4 and J is TRBJ2-5; 7 nucleotides line up with TRBD1. J gave up 2 bases and V 6 bases, and 6 bases lay outside the gene matches. The CDR3 sequence is 14 residues long. The CDR3 region has the DNA TGTGCCAGCAGCCACCGGGGACAGCAAGAGACCCAGTACTTC. Protein sequence: CASSHRGQQETQYF.

The chain couples TRBV21-1 to TRBJ2-2; the table's D call, TRBD2, has no DNA check behind it. TRBV21-1 is noted as a pseudogene. The CDR3 consists of 17 residues. The CDR3 loop is CASNDSKTSGNTGELFF. The CDR3 DNA reads TGTGCCAGCAATGATAGTAAGACTAGCGGGAATACCGGGGAGCTGTTTTTT.

The V gene is TRBV28, the J gene TRBJ2-5; TRBD2 matches 15 bases. The CDR3 has 16 residues. Germline V gives CDR1 MDHEN, CDR2 SYDVKM. Losses at the gene ends were 5 bases for V and 5 bases for J; bases not matched to a gene: 6. The CDR3 loop is CASSARTSGRVETQYF. The CDR3 bases are TGTGCCAGCAGTGCCAGGACTAGCGGGAGGGTTGAGACCCAGTACTTC.

V gene TRBV27 combines with J gene TRBJ2-3; D not resolved. The CDR3 totals 16 residues. CDR1 is MNHEY, CDR2 SMNVEV, per germline (reference sequence). V gave up 6 bases and J gave up 3 bases, with 19 bases separating them. The CDR3 DNA reads TGTGCCAGCAGCCTTTATCGGGTAACAGATACAGATACGCAGTATTTT. This sequence encodes CASSLYRVTDTDTQYF.

V is TRBV29-1 and J is TRBJ2-1; D is unresolved. CDR3 size: 12 residues. In germline, CDR1 is SQVTM, CDR2 ANQGSEA. V was clipped by 3 bases and J by 6 bases, with 9 bases between them. The DNA for the CDR3 is TGCAGCGTTGAGGTCCAGCTCAATGAGCAGTTCTTC. This translates into CSVEVQLNEQFF.

This clonotype has just a few counts. The rearrangement uses TRBV14 and TRBJ2-1, with a weak D call TRBD2 (6 bases). CDR3 length: 16 amino acids. The germline V gene encodes CDR1 SGHDN and CDR2 FVKESK. Trimming removed 4 bases at V and 1 base at J, with 14 bases between. CDR3 in DNA: TGTGCCAGCAGCCCTAATGCGCGGGAATCCTACAATGAGCAGTTCTTC. Encoded protein: CASSPNARESYNEQFF. Filled out from reference TRBV14 and TRBJ2-1, the complete variable domain reads EAGVTQFPSHSVIEKGQTVTLRCDPISGHDNLYWYRRVMGKEIKFLLHFVKESKQDESGMPNNRFLAERTGGTYSTLKVQPAELEDSGVYFCASSPNARESYNEQFFGPGTRLTVL.

CDR3 in amino acids: CAISHHGQGTHEQYF. The DNA of the CDR3 is TGTGCCATCAGTCACCACGGACAGGGGACCCACGAGCAGTACTTC. V gene TRBV10-3 combines with J gene TRBJ2-7; TRBD1 aligns across 9 bases. CDR1 and CDR2 (germline): ENHRY, SYGVKD. CDR3 length: 15 residues. The ends lost 5 bases at V and 5 bases at J; junction bases unmatched: 10.

With respect to this clonotype: The conserved closing phenylalanine or tryptophan is absent in this CDR3, likely reflecting a read error. The DNA is left out, because the CDR3 cannot be placed on it with certainty; the CDR3 is given as TCRdb lists it. J is TRBJ2-1 and V is TRBV11-3; the D segment call TRBD1 is taken from the table without a DNA check. From its first to its last residue, the CDR3 has 14 amino acids. CDR1 is SGHNT, CDR2 YENEEA, per germline. The CDR3 loop is CASSLRTGLDEQFV.

On this clonotype itself: Given a much more abundant clone one base away, this may be a read error. CDR3 sequence (DNA): TGCAGCGTTGAAGTCCGGGACCGGTACTTC. Translating it yields CSVEVRDRYF. This sequence joins TRBV29-1 and TRBJ2-7; D may match TRBD1 or TRBD2 (5 bases each). The CDR3 contains 10 residues. Germline V gene data show CDR1 as SQVTM and CDR2 as ANQGSEA. V gave up 1 base and J gave up 12 bases, with 10 bases separating them.

Regarding this clonotype: At one end, the junction sequence differs from germline, possibly due to a read error. V usage is TRBV5-6 and J usage is TRBJ1-6, with D tentatively TRBD1 (5 bases). CDR1 is SGHDT and CDR2 is YYEEEE in the germline V gene. The CDR3 consists of 13 residues. This chain's CDR3 is CASSLKGLSPPHF. DNA for the CDR3: TGTGCCAGCAGCTTAAAGGGACTTTCACCCCCCCACTTT.

Here the CDR3 reads CATDQTGPGDTQYF. The DNA of the CDR3 is TGTGCCACAGATCAGACCGGGCCCGGAGATACGCAGTATTTT. V gene TRBV24-1 combines with J gene TRBJ2-3; D is ambiguous. Germline V gives CDR1 KGHDR, CDR2 SFDVKD. The CDR3 totals 14 residues. With 10 bases removed from V and 5 bases from J, the gap between germline ends came to 18 bases.

This clonotype was seen only a few times. The chain couples TRBV30 to TRBJ2-6, with TRBD2 identical over 10 bases. Trimming removed 2 bases from V and 2 bases from J; junction bases left unmatched: 3. CDR3 length equals 16 residues. The germline V gene encodes CDR1 GTSNPN and CDR2 SVGIG (reference sequence). The CDR3 reads CAWSSSGRAGANVLTF. CDR3 bases: TGTGCCTGGAGTTCCAGCGGGAGGGCTGGGGCCAACGTCCTGACTTTC.

This sequence joins TRBV29-1 and TRBJ2-7, with 8 positions matching TRBD1. J gave up 7 bases and V 6 bases, and 14 bases lay outside the gene matches. CDR1 is SQVTM, CDR2 ANQGSEA, per germline. The CDR3 totals 14 residues. The CDR3 loop is CSVIRARGLGEQYF. The CDR3 DNA reads TGCAGCGTCATAAGGGCCAGGGGGCTTGGGGAGCAGTACTTC.

The chain links TRBV7-2 to TRBJ2-3; TRBD2 matches 12 bases. Germline V gene data show CDR1 as SGHTA and CDR2 as FQGNSA. V lost 5 bases, J lost 3 bases, and 6 bases stayed unmatched. The CDR3 length is 16 residues. The CDR3 reads CASSQGTSGQTDTQYF. The CDR3 nucleotides read TGTGCCAGCAGCCAGGGGACTAGCGGGCAAACAGATACGCAGTATTTT. Full variable domain (remainder filled in from reference TRBV7-2 and TRBJ2-3): GAGVSQSPSNKVTEKGKDVELRCDPISGHTALYWYRQSLGQGLEFLIYFQGNSAPDKSGLPSDRFSAERTGGSVSTLTIQRTQQEDSAVYLCASSQGTSGQTDTQYFGPGTRLTVL.

The chain couples TRBV5-1 to TRBJ2-1, with D uncertain. CDR1 is SGHRS, CDR2 YFSETQ, per germline. CDR3 length: 17 amino acids. V lost 6 bases to trimming and J lost 5 bases, with 24 bases between them. The CDR3 DNA reads as TGCGCCAGCACCATTGGGTCAAGAAACTACCACGACAATGAGCAGTTCTTC. This sequence encodes CASTIGSRNYHDNEQFF.